The rows below give T cell receptor beta chains drawn from one sample of a study of kidney transplant recipient with SARS-CoV-2 infection. One entry per CDR3 protein results from TCRdb running MiXCR on the reads. The sample shows 200,000 to 250,000 distinct CDR3 sequences, around 30% of them seen only once. The sequenced sample was a blood sample, obtained at baseline and between days 110 and 120 from a kidney transplant recipient. Receptor source: a young adult male patient who had COVID-19 and was a kidney transplant recipient. A share of the T cells may be of graft donor origin. Each CDR3 is given with its conserved first and last residue. Each record gives: J gene, clone size, D gene, V gene, CDR3 protein, CDR3 DNA. A D gene is named only where the DNA matches it firmly. Rows give clone size only sometimes, using once, few, many, or a class for an expanded clone.

>TRBJ2-5|many|.|TRBV3-1
CASSQAFPISFSETQYF
TGTGCCAGCAGCCAAGCTTTTCCCATTTCTTTCTCTGAGACCCAGTACTTC
>TRBJ1-1|many|.|TRBV10-1
CASSDWNTEAFF
TGCGCCAGCAGTGATTGGAACACTGAAGCTTTCTTT
>TRBJ2-5|few|.|TRBV7-2
CASSLLGVWRDLETQYF
TGTGCCAGCAGCTTACTTGGGGTGTGGCGGGACCTGGAGACCCAGTACTTC
>TRBJ2-1|many|.|TRBV13
CASSSVHEQFF
TGTGCCAGCAGCTCCGTCCATGAGCAGTTCTTC
>TRBJ1-1|many|.|TRBV12-3/TRBV12-4
CASSLIRITEAFF
TGTGCCAGCAGTTTGATCCGGATCACTGAAGCTTTCTTT
>TRBJ2-7|many|TRBD1|TRBV20-1
CSAVNRDRGTHEQYF
TGCAGTGCTGTCAACCGGGACAGGGGTACCCACGAGCAGTACTTC
>TRBJ2-5|many|.|TRBV4-1
CASSQDKARGETQYF
TGCGCCAGCAGCCAAGATAAGGCAAGAGGGGAGACCCAGTACTTC
>TRBJ2-5|many|.|TRBV2
CASSEDGLEGETQYF
TGTGCCAGCAGTGAAGATGGACTCGAAGGGGAGACCCAGTACTTC
>TRBJ1-2|many|.|TRBV6-5
CASSRDYRDNGYTF
TGTGCCAGCAGCCGGGACTACAGGGATAATGGCTACACCTTC
>TRBJ2-5|many|.|TRBV28
CASSLPPYF
TGTGCCAGCAGTTTACCCCCCTACTTC
>TRBJ2-1|.|TRBD2|TRBV20-1
CSARGATGLAGSIRSYNEQFF
TGCAGTGCTAGAGGAGCCACGGGACTAGCGGGGTCCATAAGGTCCTACAATGAGCAGTTCTTC
>TRBJ1-2|many|.|TRBV30
CAWLRRRYRKTYGYTF
TGTGCCTGGCTACGGAGGCGTTATAGAAAGACCTATGGCTACACCTTC
>TRBJ1-2|many|.|TRBV12-3/TRBV12-4
CASSTLSTAGKTYGYTF
TGTGCCAGCAGTACCCTATCCACAGCAGGAAAGACCTATGGCTACACCTTC
>TRBJ1-5|.|TRBD1|TRBV11-2
CANSLDRGQPQHF
TGTGCCAACAGCCTTGACAGGGGACAGCCCCAGCATTTT
>TRBJ2-1|.|TRBD2|TRBV12-3/TRBV12-4
CASNYGSGRNEQFF
TGTGCCAGCAACTACGGGAGCGGGAGGAATGAGCAGTTCTTC
>TRBJ2-2|.|.|TRBV15
CATSRDLQGFRNTGELFF
TGTGCCACCAGCAGAGACCTCCAGGGTTTTCGGAACACCGGGGAGCTGTTTTTT
>TRBJ2-1|many|.|TRBV3-2
CASSQGNNGEQFF
TGTGCCAGCAGCCAAGGAAATAACGGTGAGCAGTTCTTC
>TRBJ1-6|many|.|TRBV9
CASSVGPRASYNSPLHF
TGTGCCAGCAGCGTAGGTCCCAGGGCCTCCTATAATTCACCCCTCCACTTT
>TRBJ1-1|few|.|TRBV4-1
CASSQDMGNTEAFF
TGCGCCAGCAGCCAAGATATGGGAAACACTGAAGCTTTCTTT
>TRBJ1-4|many|.|TRBV6-5
CASKVSATNEKLFF
TGTGCCAGCAAAGTATCGGCAACTAATGAAAAACTGTTTTTT
>TRBJ1-2|many|.|TRBV7-8
CASSSYKFTRKTYGYTF
TGTGCCAGCAGCTCATATAAGTTTACCCGAAAGACCTATGGCTACACCTTC
>TRBJ2-1|few|.|TRBV7-9
CASSLIGYEQFF
TGTGCCAGCAGCTTAATAGGGTATGAGCAGTTCTTC
>TRBJ2-3|.|TRBD2|TRBV7-9
CAGSPGLAGGPTDTQYF
TGTGCCGGCAGCCCGGGACTAGCGGGAGGGCCAACAGATACGCAGTATTTT
>TRBJ1-2|many|.|TRBV10-1
CASSTQKRSRKTYGYTF
TGCGCCAGCAGTACGCAGAAAAGATCGCGAAAGACCTATGGCTACACCTTC
>TRBJ1-2|many|.|TRBV4-3
CASSRGVGRRKTYGYTF
TGCGCCAGCAGCAGAGGGGTAGGACGTCGAAAGACCTATGGCTACACCTTC
>TRBJ2-1|.|TRBD2|TRBV9
CANSVEILAGGGNEQFF
TGTGCCAACAGCGTGGAGATTTTGGCGGGAGGAGGTAATGAGCAGTTCTTC
>TRBJ1-1|many|.|TRBV3-1
CASSAAYPISIRTEAFF
TGTGCCAGCAGCGCGGCGTATCCCATTTCAATTCGCACTGAAGCTTTCTTT
>TRBJ2-1|many|.|TRBV6-4
CAIRGAVNEQFF
TGTGCCATACGGGGAGCAGTCAATGAGCAGTTCTTC
>TRBJ1-1|many|.|TRBV6-5
CASRGSVNWDTEAFF
TGTGCCAGCAGGGGCAGCGTGAACTGGGACACTGAAGCTTTCTTT
>TRBJ1-2|.|.|TRBV20-1
CSAVRDIDPGTF
TGCAGTGCCGTGCGGGACATCGACCCCGGCACCTTC
>TRBJ1-1|many|TRBD1|TRBV6-5
CASRDNSGTGNTEAFF
TGTGCCAGCAGAGACAACTCAGGGACAGGGAACACTGAAGCTTTCTTT
>TRBJ2-3|many|.|TRBV21-1
CASRRVVATVMQDTQYF
TGTGCCAGCAGACGAGTGGTAGCTACAGTCATGCAAGATACGCAGTATTTT
>TRBJ1-1|many|.|TRBV5-1
CASKEPGNTEAFF
TGCGCCAGCAAAGAGCCGGGGAACACTGAAGCTTTCTTT
>TRBJ1-3|few|.|TRBV9
CASSVLPPSAGNTIYF
TGTGCCAGCAGCGTACTCCCCCCCTCAGCTGGAAACACCATATATTTT
>TRBJ2-6|many|.|TRBV2
CASNEGSGANVLTF
TGTGCCAGCAATGAGGGCTCTGGGGCCAACGTCCTGACTTTC
>TRBJ2-1|.|.|TRBV5-5
CASSLIGVSGYNEQFF
TGTGCCAGCAGCTTGATTGGTGTTAGCGGCTACAATGAGCAGTTCTTC
>TRBJ2-5|many|.|TRBV3-2
CASSQGERETQYF
TGTGCCAGCAGCCAAGGGGAGAGAGAGACCCAGTACTTC
>TRBJ1-2|few|TRBD1|TRBV4-1
CASSKATGVGYTF
TGCGCCAGCAGCAAAGCGACAGGGGTCGGCTACACCTTC
>TRBJ2-3|few|.|TRBV6-2/TRBV6-3
CASSYSGGGSDTQYF
TGTGCCAGCAGTTACTCGGGGGGTGGATCAGATACGCAGTATTTT
>TRBJ2-1|.|.|TRBV11-2
CASSFGFPNEQFF
TGTGCCAGCAGCTTTGGGTTTCCGAATGAGCAGTTCTTC
>TRBJ1-3|many|.|TRBV20-1
CSAPTDQGSGNTIYF
TGCAGTGCTCCAACGGACCAGGGGTCCGGAAACACCATATATTTT
>TRBJ1-2|many|.|TRBV11-2
CASSFRITSRKTYGYTF
TGTGCCAGCAGCTTTCGAATAACAAGCAGAAAGACCTATGGCTACACCTTC
>TRBJ2-6|.|.|TRBV22-1
CPGVQAESEQSRANVLTF
TGTCCTGGAGTCCAGGCGGAAAGCGAACAAAGTCGGGCCAACGTCCTGACTTTC
>TRBJ1-2|.|.|TRBV5-5
CASAHPVSRKTYGYTF
TGTGCCAGCGCCCATCCTGTCTCGCGAAAGACCTATGGCTACACCTTC
>TRBJ1-2|many|.|TRBV5-3
CARRDVVVRKTYGYTF
TGTGCCAGACGTGATGTAGTGGTGAGAAAGACCTATGGCTACACCTTC
>TRBJ2-5|many|.|TRBV5-6
CASSHWGGGAETQYF
TGTGCCAGCAGCCATTGGGGGGGGGGCGCTGAGACCCAGTACTTC
>TRBJ2-3|few|.|TRBV27
CASTLGGSSDTQYF
TGTGCCAGCACCCTTGGAGGTAGCTCGGATACGCAGTATTTT
>TRBJ2-5|many|TRBD2|TRBV3-1
CASSLETGLAGQETQYF
TGTGCCAGCAGCCTCGAGACAGGACTAGCGGGGCAAGAGACCCAGTACTTC
>TRBJ2-7|many|TRBD2|TRBV9
CASSPGLAIRSYEQYF
TGTGCCAGCAGCCCGGGACTAGCGATCAGATCCTACGAGCAGTACTTC
>TRBJ1-2|many|.|TRBV30
CAWQVSRYRKTYGYTF
TGTGCCTGGCAAGTGTCGCGTTATAGAAAGACCTATGGCTACACCTTC
>TRBJ2-1|.|.|TRBV5-6
CASSFKDGIYNEQFF
TGTGCCAGCAGCTTTAAAGATGGTATTTACAATGAGCAGTTCTTC